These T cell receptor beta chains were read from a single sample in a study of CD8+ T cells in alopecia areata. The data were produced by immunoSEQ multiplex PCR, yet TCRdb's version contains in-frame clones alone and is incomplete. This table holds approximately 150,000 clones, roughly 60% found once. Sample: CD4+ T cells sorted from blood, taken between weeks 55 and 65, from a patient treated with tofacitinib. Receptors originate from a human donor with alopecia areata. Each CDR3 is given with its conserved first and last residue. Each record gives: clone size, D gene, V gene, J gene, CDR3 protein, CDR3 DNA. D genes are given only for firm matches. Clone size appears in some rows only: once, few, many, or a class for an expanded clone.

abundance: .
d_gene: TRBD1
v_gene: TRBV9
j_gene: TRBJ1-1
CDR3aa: CASSLPQGEFAEAFF
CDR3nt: TGTGCCAGCAGCTTACCCCAGGGGGAATTCGCTGAAGCTTTCTTT

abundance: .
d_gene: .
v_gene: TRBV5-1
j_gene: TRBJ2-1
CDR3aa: CASSLEGHNEQFF
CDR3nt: TGCGCCAGCAGCTTGGAGGGTCACAATGAGCAGTTCTTC

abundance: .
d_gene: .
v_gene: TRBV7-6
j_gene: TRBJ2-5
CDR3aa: CASSSEAEDRETQYF
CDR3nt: TGTGCCAGCAGCTCAGAGGCGGAGGATAGGGAGACCCAGTACTTC

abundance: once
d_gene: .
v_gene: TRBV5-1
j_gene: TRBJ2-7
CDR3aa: CASSGLGVREQYF
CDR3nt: TGCGCCAGCAGCGGATTAGGAGTGCGCGAGCAGTACTTC

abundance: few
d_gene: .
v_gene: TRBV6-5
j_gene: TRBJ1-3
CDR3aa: CASSYSSILFF
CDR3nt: TGTGCCAGCAGTTACTCGAGTATACTGTTCTTT

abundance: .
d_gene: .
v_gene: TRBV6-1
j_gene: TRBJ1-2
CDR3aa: CASSEVGIQGYTF
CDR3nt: TGTGCCAGCAGTGAAGTAGGGATACAGGGCTACACCTTC

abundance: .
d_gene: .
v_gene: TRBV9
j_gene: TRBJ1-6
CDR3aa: CASSVAPNSPLHF
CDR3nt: TGTGCCAGCAGCGTGGCCCCTAATTCACCCCTCCACTTT

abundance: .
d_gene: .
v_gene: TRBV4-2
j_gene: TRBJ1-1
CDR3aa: CASSQVWGNTEAFF
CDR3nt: TGTGCCAGCAGCCAAGTTTGGGGGAACACTGAAGCTTTCTTT

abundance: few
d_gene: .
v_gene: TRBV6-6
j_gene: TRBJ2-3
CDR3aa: CASSYGDTQYF
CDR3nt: TGTGCCAGCAGTTACGGGGATACGCAGTATTTT

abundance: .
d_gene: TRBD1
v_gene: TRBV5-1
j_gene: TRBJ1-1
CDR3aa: CASSTGQANTEAFF
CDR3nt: TGCGCCAGCAGCACGGGACAGGCGAACACTGAAGCTTTCTTT

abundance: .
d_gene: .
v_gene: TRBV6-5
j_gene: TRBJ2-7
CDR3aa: CASSYGATYEQYF
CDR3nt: TGTGCCAGCAGTTACGGGGCTACCTACGAGCAGTACTTC

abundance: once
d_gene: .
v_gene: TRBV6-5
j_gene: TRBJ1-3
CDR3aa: CASSENEGNTIYF
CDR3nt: TGTGCCAGCAGTGAAAATGAGGGAAACACCATATATTTT

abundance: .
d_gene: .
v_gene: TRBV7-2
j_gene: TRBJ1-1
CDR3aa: CASSFLGDSTEAFF
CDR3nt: TGTGCCAGCAGCTTTCTTGGGGATAGCACTGAAGCTTTCTTT

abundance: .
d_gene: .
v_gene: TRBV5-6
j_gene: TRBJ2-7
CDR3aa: CASSLDYYEQYF
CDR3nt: TGTGCCAGCAGTCTCGACTACTACGAGCAGTACTTC

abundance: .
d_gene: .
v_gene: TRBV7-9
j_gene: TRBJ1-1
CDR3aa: CASSLAASREAFF
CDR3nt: TGTGCCAGCAGCTTAGCGGCTAGTCGGGAAGCTTTCTTT

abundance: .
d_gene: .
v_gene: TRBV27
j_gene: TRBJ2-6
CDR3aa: CASSLVLGANVLTF
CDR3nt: TGTGCCAGCAGTTTAGTGTTGGGGGCCAACGTCCTGACTTTC

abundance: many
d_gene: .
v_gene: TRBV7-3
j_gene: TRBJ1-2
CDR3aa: CASSLTPGMEGYTF
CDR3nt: TGTGCCAGCAGCTTAACTCCGGGGATGGAGGGCTACACCTTC

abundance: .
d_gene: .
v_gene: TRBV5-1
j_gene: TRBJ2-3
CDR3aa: CASSLAGMVDTQYF
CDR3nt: TGCGCCAGCAGCTTGGCAGGGATGGTAGATACGCAGTATTTT

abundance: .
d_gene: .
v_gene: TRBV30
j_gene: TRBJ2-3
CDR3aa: CARRGRASTDTQYF
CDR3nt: TGTGCCCGCAGAGGCAGGGCTTCCACAGATACGCAGTATTTT

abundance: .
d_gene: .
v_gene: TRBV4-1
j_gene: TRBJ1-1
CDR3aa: CASSQVPWTGGTEAFF
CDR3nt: TGCGCCAGCAGCCAAGTTCCCTGGACTGGGGGCACTGAAGCTTTCTTT

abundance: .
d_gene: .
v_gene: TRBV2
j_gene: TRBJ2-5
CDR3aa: CASSGATYQETQYF
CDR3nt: TGTGCCAGCAGCGGGGCGACGTACCAAGAGACCCAGTACTTC

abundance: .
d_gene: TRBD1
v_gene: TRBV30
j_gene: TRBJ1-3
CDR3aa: CAWNFPGTVSGNTIYF
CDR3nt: TGTGCCTGGAATTTTCCCGGGACAGTCTCTGGAAACACCATATATTTT

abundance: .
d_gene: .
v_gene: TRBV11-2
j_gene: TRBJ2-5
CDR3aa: CASSSPSDGGRGTQYF
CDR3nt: TGTGCCAGCAGCTCCCCATCGGACGGGGGACGGGGGACCCAGTACTTC

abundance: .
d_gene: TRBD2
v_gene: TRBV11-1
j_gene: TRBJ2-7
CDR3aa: CASSRASGRAYEQYF
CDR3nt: TGTGCCAGCAGCCGCGCTAGCGGGAGGGCTTACGAGCAGTACTTC

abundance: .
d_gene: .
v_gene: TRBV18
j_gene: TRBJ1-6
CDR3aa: CASSPPGKGGNSPLHF
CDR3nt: TGTGCCAGCTCACCCCCGGGCAAGGGAGGGAATTCACCCCTCCACTTT

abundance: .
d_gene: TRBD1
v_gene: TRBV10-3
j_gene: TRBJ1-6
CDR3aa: CAISPGQKNSPLHF
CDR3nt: TGTGCCATCAGCCCGGGACAGAAGAATTCACCCCTCCACTTT

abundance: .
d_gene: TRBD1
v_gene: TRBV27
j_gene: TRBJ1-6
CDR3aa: CASSSTGPGPLHF
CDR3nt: TGTGCCAGCAGTTCGACAGGGCCGGGACCCCTCCACTTT

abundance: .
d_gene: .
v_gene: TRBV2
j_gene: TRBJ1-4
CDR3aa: CASSEAWRNEKLFF
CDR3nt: TGTGCCAGCAGTGAAGCTTGGCGAAATGAAAAACTGTTTTTT

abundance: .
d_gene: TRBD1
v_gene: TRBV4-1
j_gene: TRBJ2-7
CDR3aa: CASSQEGRDRQYF
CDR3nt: TGCGCCAGCAGCCAAGAAGGCCGGGACAGGCAGTACTTC

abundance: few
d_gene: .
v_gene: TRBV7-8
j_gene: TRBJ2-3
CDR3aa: CASREGFTDTQYF
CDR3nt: TGTGCCAGCAGGGAGGGATTCACAGATACGCAGTATTTT

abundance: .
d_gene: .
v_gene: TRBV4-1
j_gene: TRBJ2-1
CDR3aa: CASSQDGLANEQFF
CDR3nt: TGCGCCAGCAGCCAAGATGGACTGGCCAATGAGCAGTTCTTC

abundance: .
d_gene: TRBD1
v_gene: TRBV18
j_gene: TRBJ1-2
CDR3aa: CASSPPTGTYGYTF
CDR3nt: TGTGCCAGCTCACCGCCGACAGGGACCTATGGCTACACCTTC

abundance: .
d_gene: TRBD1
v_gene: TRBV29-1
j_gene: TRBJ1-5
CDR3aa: CSVRQGQQPQHF
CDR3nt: TGCAGCGTCCGACAGGGACAGCAGCCCCAGCATTTT

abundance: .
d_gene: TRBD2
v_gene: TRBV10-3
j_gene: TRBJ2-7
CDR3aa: CAISEDTGGTNEQYF
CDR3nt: TGTGCCATCAGTGAGGATACGGGGGGTACTAACGAGCAGTACTTC

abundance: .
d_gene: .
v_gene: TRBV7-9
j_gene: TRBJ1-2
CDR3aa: CASSAKSGNYGYTF
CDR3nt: TGTGCCAGCAGCGCCAAGAGCGGAAACTATGGCTACACCTTC

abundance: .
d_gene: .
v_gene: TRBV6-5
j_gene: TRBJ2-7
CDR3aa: CASKRGFSYEQYF
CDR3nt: TGTGCCAGCAAGAGGGGCTTTAGCTACGAGCAGTACTTC

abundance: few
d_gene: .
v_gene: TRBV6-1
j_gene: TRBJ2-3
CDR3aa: CASSESWGGVDVTSNTQYF
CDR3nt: TGTGCCAGCAGTGAATCCTGGGGGGGCGTGGACGTAACCTCCAATACGCAGTATTTT

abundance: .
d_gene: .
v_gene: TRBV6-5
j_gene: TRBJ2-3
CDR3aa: CASSYTPAGTNTQYF
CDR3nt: TGTGCCAGCAGTTACACTCCGGCGGGGACAAATACGCAGTATTTT

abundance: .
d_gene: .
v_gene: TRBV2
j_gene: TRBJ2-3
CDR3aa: CASTEGRGTDTQYF
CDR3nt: TGTGCCAGCACTGAGGGAAGGGGGACAGATACGCAGTATTTT